This T cell receptor beta chain was recorded in a study of molecular identifiers for immune sequencing clone quantification. Overall study findings and caveats: In naive cells, clones above 20 RNA copies held under 1% of molecules, whereas in effector cells they held over 99%. One cell's worth of spiked Jurkat TCR RNA was reportedly detectable among about a million naive cells.

Using its own MiXCR run on the PCR reads, TCRdb lists one record per CDR3 protein. The sample yields over 600,000 distinct CDR3 sequences, just under 20% seen once. CDR1 is MNHEY and CDR2 is SVGEGT in the germline V gene. The length of the CDR3 is 14 residues. J lost 3 bases, V lost 5 bases, and 7 bases had no gene match. As concerns this clonotype: What it binds is not known.

V usage is TRBV6-2 or TRBV6-3 and J usage is TRBJ2-7, with 7 positions matching TRBD1. Sequencing was performed on naive CD8+ T cells from blood, with Jurkat cell RNA spiked in. As for subset: FACS-sorted CD8+CD4-CCR7+CD45RA+ naive T cells. This TCR was recovered from a human donor in good health. Some libraries in this study had Jurkat cell RNA spiked in. The CDR3 DNA is TGTGCCAGCAGTGGGAGACAGGGCTACTACGAGCAGTACTTC. It is translated as CASSGRQGYYEQYF.